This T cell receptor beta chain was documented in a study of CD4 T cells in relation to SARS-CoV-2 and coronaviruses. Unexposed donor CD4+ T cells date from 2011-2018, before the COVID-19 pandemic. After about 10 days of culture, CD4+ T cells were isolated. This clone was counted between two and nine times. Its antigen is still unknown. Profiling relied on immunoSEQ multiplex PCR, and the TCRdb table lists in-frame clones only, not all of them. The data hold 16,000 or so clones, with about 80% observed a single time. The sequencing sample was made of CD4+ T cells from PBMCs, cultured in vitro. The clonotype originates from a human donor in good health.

The CDR3 spells CASSLMSGERGELFF. CDR3 nucleotide sequence: TGTGCCAGCAGTTTAATGTCAGGGGAGAGGGGGGAGCTGTTTTTT. V usage is TRBV27 and J usage is TRBJ2-2; the D gene is possibly TRBD1 (6 bases). CDR1 is MNHEY and CDR2 is SMNVEV in the germline V gene (reference sequence). V lost 2 bases, J lost 8 bases, and 15 bases lay in between. This CDR3 contains 15 residues.